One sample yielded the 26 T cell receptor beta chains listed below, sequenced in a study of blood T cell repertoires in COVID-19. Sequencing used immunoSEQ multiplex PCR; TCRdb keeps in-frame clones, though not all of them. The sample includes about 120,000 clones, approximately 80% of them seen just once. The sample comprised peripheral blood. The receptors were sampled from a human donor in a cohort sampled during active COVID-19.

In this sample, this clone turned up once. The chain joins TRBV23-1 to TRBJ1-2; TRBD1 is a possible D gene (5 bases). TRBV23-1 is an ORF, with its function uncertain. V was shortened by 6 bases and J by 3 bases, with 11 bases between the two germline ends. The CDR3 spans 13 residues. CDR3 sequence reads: CASSHRFYYGYTF. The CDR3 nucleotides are TGCGCCAGCAGCCACAGGTTTTACTATGGCTACACCTTC.

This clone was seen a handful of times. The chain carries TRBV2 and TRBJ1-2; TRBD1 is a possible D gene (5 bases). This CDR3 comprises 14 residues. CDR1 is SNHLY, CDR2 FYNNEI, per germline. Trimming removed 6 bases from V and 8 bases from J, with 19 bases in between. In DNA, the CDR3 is TGTGCCAGCAGCACCGGGGAGGGGAGGGACGGCTACACCTTC. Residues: CASSTGEGRDGYTF. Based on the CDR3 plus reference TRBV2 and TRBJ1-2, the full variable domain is EPEVTQTPSHQVTQMGQEVILRCVPISNHLYFYWYRQILGQKVEFLVSFYNNEISEKSEIFDDQFSVERPDGSNFTLKIRSTKLEDSAMYFCASSTGEGRDGYTFGSGTRLTVV.

CDR3 in DNA: TGTGCCAGCAGCCGGTGGGCATCCGGGGCCAACGTCCTGACTTTC. Encoded protein: CASSRWASGANVLTF. The chain recombines TRBV5-6 with TRBJ2-6, with D hard to call. Germline V gene lookup returns CDR1 SGHDT and CDR2 YYEEEE. CDR3 length equals 15 residues. Trimming cost V 4 bases and J 4 bases, with 12 bases left between them.

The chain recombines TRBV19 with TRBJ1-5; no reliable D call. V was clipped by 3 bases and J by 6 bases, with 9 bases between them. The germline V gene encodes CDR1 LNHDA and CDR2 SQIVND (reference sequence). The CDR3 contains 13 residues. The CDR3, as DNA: TGTGCCAGTAGTATGACACTGATTCAGCCCCAGCATTTT. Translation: CASSMTLIQPQHF.

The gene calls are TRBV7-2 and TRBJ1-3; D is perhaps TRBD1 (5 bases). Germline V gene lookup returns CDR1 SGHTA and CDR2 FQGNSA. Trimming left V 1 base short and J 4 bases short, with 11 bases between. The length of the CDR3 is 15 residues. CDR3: CASSLGGTKGNTIYF. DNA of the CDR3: TGTGCCAGCAGCTTAGGCGGGACCAAAGGAAACACCATATATTTT.

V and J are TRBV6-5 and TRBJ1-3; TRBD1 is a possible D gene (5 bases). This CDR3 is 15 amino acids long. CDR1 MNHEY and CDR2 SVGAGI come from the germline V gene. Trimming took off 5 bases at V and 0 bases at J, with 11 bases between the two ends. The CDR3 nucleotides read TGTGCCAGCAGTCCACAGGTCAACTCTGGAAACACCATATATTTT. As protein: CASSPQVNSGNTIYF.

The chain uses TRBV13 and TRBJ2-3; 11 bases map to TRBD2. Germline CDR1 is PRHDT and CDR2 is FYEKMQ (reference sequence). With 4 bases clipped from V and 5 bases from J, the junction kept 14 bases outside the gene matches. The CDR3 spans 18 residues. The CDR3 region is CASSSRVVAGGLRDTQYF. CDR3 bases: TGTGCCAGCAGCTCCCGCGTGGTAGCGGGGGGGCTCCGAGATACGCAGTATTTT.

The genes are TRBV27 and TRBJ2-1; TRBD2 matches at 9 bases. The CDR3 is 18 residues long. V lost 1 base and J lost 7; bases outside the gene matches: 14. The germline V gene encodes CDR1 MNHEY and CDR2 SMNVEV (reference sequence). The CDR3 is CASSLYSFGGRARNEQFF. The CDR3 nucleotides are TGTGCCAGCAGTTTATATTCCTTCGGCGGGAGGGCCAGGAATGAGCAGTTCTTC.

The CDR3 DNA sequence: TGTGCCAGCAGCCCTGCGGGACAGCCATACGAGCAGTACTTC. Its translation: CASSPAGQPYEQYF. This chain connects TRBV7-9 to TRBJ2-7, with a possible D match to TRBD1 (7 bases). CDR3 size: 14 residues. From germline, CDR1 is SEHNR and CDR2 FQNEAQ (reference sequence). V dropped 5 bases and J dropped 4 bases, with 15 bases sitting between them.

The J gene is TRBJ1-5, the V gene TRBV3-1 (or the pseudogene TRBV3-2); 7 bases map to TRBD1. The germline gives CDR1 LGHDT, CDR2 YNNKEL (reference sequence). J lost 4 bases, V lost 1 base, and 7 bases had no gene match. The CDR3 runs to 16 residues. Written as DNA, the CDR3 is TGTGCCAGCAGCCAAGGGGAGTCGACAGGGAATCAGCCCCAGCATTTT. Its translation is CASSQGESTGNQPQHF.

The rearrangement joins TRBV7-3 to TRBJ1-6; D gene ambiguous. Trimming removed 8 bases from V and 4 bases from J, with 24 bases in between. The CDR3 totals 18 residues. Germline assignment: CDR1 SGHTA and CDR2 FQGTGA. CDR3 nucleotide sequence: TGTGCCAGCTACTTTGGCCCCAGGAGGGATTTTTATAATTCACCCCTCCACTTT. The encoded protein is CASYFGPRRDFYNSPLHF.

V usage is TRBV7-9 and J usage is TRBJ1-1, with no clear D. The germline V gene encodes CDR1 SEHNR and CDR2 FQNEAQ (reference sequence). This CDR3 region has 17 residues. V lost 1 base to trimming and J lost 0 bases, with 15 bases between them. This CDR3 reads CASSLEGVGGMNTEAFF. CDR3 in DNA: TGTGCCAGCAGCTTAGAAGGAGTTGGAGGCATGAACACTGAAGCTTTCTTT.

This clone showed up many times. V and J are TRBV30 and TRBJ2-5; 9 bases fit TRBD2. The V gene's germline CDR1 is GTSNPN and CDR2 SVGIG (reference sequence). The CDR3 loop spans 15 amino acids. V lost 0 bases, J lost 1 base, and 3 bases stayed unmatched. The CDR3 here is CAWSVRGGPQETQYF. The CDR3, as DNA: TGTGCCTGGAGTGTGCGGGGGGGCCCCCAAGAGACCCAGTACTTC.

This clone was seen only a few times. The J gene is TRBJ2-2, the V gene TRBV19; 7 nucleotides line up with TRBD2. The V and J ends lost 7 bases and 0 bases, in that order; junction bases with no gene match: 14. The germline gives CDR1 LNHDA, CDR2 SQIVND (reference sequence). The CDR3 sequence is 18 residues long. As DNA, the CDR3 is TGTGCCAGTACCCCGGCGGCTAGCGGAGGGGCGAACACCGGGGAGCTGTTTTTT. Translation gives CASTPAASGGANTGELFF.

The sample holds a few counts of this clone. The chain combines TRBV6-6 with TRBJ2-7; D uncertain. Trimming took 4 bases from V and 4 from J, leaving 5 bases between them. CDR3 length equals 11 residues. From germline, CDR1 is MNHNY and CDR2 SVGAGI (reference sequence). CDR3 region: CASSFQYEQYF. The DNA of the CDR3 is TGTGCCAGCAGTTTTCAATACGAGCAGTACTTC.

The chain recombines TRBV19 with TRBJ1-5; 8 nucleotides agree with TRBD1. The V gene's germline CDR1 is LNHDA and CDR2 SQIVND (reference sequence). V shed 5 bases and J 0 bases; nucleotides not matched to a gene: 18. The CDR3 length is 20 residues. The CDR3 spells CASSSGPAGGRTYSNQPQHF. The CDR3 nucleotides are TGTGCCAGTAGTTCGGGTCCCGCAGGGGGCCGAACTTATAGCAATCAGCCCCAGCATTTT.

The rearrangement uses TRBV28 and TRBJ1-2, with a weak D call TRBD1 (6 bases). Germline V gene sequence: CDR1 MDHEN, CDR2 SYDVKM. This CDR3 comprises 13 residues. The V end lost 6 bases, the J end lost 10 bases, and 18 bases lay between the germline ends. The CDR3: CASSREGVLVYTF. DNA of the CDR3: TGTGCCAGCAGCCGGGAGGGGGTGTTGGTCTACACCTTC.

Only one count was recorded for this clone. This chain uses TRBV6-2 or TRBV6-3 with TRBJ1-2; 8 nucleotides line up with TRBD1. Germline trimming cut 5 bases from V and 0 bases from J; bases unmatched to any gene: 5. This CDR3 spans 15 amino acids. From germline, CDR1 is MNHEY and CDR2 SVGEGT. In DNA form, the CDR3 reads TGTGCCAGCAGTCCCGGGGACAGGACTAACTATGGCTACACCTTC. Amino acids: CASSPGDRTNYGYTF.

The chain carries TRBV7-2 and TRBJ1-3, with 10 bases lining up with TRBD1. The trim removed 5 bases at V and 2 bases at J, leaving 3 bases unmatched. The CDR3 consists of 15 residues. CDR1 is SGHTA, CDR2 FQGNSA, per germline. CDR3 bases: TGTGCCAGCAGCCATGACAGGGGGCCTGGAAACACCATATATTTT. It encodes CASSHDRGPGNTIYF.

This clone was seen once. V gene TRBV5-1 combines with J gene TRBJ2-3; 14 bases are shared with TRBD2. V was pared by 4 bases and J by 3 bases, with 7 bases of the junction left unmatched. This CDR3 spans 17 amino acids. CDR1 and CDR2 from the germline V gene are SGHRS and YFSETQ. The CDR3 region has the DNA TGCGCCAGCAGCCTCGGGACTAGCGGGAGTTCGACAGATACGCAGTATTTT. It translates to CASSLGTSGSSTDTQYF.

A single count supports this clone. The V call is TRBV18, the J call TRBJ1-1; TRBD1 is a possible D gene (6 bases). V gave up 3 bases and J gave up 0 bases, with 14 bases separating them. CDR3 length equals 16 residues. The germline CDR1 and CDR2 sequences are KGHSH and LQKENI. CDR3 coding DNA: TGTGCCAGCTCACCCGCCGGACAGTTCATGAACACTGAAGCTTTCTTT. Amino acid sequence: CASSPAGQFMNTEAFF. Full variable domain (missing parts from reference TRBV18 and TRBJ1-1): NAGVMQNPRHLVRRRGQEARLRCSPMKGHSHVYWYRQLPEEGLKFMVYLQKENIIDESGMPKERFSAEFPKEGPSILRIQQVVRGDSAAYFCASSPAGQFMNTEAFFGQGTRLTVV.

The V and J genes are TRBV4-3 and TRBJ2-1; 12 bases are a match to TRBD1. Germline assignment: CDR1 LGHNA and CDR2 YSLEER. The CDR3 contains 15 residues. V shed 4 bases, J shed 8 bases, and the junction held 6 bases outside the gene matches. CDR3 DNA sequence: TGCGCCAGCAGCCGAGGGACAGGGGGCATTTATGAGCAGTTCTTC. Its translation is CASSRGTGGIYEQFF.

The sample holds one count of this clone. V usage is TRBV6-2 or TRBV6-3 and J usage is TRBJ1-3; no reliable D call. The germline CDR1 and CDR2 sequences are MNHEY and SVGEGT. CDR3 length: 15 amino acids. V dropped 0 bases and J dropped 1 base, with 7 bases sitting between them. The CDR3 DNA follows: TGTGCCAGCAGTTACTCTACCGGGTCTGGAAACACCATATATTTT. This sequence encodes CASSYSTGSGNTIYF.

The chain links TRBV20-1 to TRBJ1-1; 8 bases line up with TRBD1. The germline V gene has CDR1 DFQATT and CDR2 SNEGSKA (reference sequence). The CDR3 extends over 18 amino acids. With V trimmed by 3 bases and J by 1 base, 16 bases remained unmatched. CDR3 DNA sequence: TGCAGTGCTAGTCGGTCGACAGGGGCCCTATTAGGGAACACTGAAGCTTTCTTT. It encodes CSASRSTGALLGNTEAFF.

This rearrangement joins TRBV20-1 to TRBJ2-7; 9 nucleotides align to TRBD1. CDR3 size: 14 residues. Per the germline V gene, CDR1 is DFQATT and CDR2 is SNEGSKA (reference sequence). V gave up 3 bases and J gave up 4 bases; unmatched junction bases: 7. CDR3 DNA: TGCAGTGCTAGTTGGGGGACAGGGAAATACGAGCAGTACTTC. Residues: CSASWGTGKYEQYF.

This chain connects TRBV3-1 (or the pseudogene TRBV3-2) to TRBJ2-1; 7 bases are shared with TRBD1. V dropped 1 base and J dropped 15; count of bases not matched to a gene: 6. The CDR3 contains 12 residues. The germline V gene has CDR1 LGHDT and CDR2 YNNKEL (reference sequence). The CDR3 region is CASSQGGQPAFF. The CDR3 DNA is TGTGCCAGCAGCCAAGGGGGACAGCCGGCGTTCTTC.